The 20 T cell receptor beta chains listed next were all sequenced from one sample in a study of cytotoxic CD8 clonotypes in ibrutinib-treated CLL. Measured with immunoSEQ multiplex PCR; TCRdb has only the in-frame clones, and not every one. This table has about 300,000 clones, around 76% appearing once. Source: PBMCs, taken at disease progression, from a patient treated with ibrutinib. The origin of the receptors is a human donor with chronic lymphocytic leukemia.

This rearrangement joins TRBV27 to TRBJ2-7, with TRBD1 identical over 8 bases. This CDR3 contains 17 residues. The germline V gene has CDR1 MNHEY and CDR2 SMNVEV (reference sequence). The ends lost 6 bases at V and 0 bases at J; junction bases unmatched: 13. CDR3 sequence: CASRRRTGTQSSYEQYF. DNA for the CDR3: TGTGCCAGCAGACGTCGGACAGGGACCCAATCCTCCTACGAGCAGTACTTC.

V is TRBV7-3 and J is TRBJ2-1, with 12 bases lining up with TRBD2. CDR1 is SGHTA, CDR2 FQGTGA, per germline. The junction had 9 bases not matched to a gene; V was cut back by 5 bases and J by 4 bases. The CDR3 runs to 17 residues. The CDR3 here is CASSPGSGLAGYNEQFF. The CDR3 nucleotides are TGTGCCAGCAGCCCAGGCTCCGGACTAGCGGGGTACAATGAGCAGTTCTTC.

The rearrangement links TRBV6-6 to TRBJ2-7, with D unresolved. The CDR3 spans 11 residues. From germline, CDR1 is MNHNY and CDR2 SVGAGI (reference sequence). Trimming took off 5 bases at V and 8 bases at J, with 10 bases between the two ends. CDR3 sequence (DNA): TGTGCCAGCAGTCGTGACGAAAAGCAGTACTTC. This encodes CASSRDEKQYF.

V usage is TRBV6-6 and J usage is TRBJ1-4; 9 bases fit TRBD1. The CDR3 runs to 16 residues. V shed 6 bases and J 3 bases; nucleotides not matched to a gene: 8. Germline values: CDR1 MNHNY, CDR2 SVGAGI (reference sequence). As DNA, the CDR3 is TGTGCCAGCAGGGACAGGGGTTCTCGGGCTAATGAAAAACTGTTTTTT. Amino acids: CASRDRGSRANEKLFF.

The rearrangement uses TRBV15 and TRBJ1-5; 10 positions agree with TRBD1. The CDR3 is 13 residues long. The V gene end was trimmed by 8 bases and the J gene end by 6 bases; junction bases not matched to a gene: 4. The germline V gene has CDR1 LNHNV and CDR2 YYDKDF (reference sequence). CDR3 sequence reads: CATRQGAVQPQHF. Here the CDR3 DNA reads TGTGCCACCCGACAGGGGGCAGTTCAGCCCCAGCATTTT.

This chain links TRBV12-5 with TRBJ2-3; unclear D gene. In germline, CDR1 is LGHNT, CDR2 FRNRAP. This CDR3 has 18 amino acids. Trimming took off 5 bases at V and 2 bases at J, with 23 bases between the two ends. The CDR3 reads CASGLYHGYSDTTDTQYF. CDR3 bases: TGTGCTAGTGGTCTATACCATGGGTACAGCGATACCACAGATACGCAGTATTTT.

V usage is TRBV4-3 and J usage is TRBJ2-7; 13 bases are a match to TRBD2. This CDR3 spans 18 amino acids. The germline gives CDR1 LGHNA, CDR2 YSLEER. V trimming: 3 bases; J trimming: 4 bases; junction bases outside the gene matches: 12. The DNA for the CDR3 is TGCGCCAGCAGCCACTCTCACCTAGGACTAGCGGGAGCATACGAGCAGTACTTC. This sequence encodes CASSHSHLGLAGAYEQYF.

V gene TRBV7-9 combines with J gene TRBJ2-7; tentative D call: TRBD2 (8 bases). The CDR3 covers 15 residues. V was cut by 6 bases and J by 6 bases, with 21 bases left in between. Germline lookup yields CDR1 SEHNR and CDR2 FQNEAQ (reference sequence). CDR3 sequence: CASREGASGFSEQYF. CDR3 DNA: TGTGCCAGCAGGGAGGGGGCTAGCGGGTTCTCCGAGCAGTACTTC.

This clone was seen just once. The CDR3 here is CASRAEQVYGYTF. CDR3 coding DNA: TGTGCCAGCAGGGCGGAACAGGTCTATGGCTACACCTTC. The V call is TRBV2, the J call TRBJ1-2, with D perhaps TRBD1 (5 bases). The CDR3 totals 13 residues. V was pared by 6 bases and J by 4 bases, with 12 bases between. From germline, CDR1 is SNHLY and CDR2 FYNNEI.

The chain recombines TRBV18 with TRBJ2-5; D may be TRBD1 (5 bases). Trimming stripped 0 bases from V and 3 bases from J, with 11 bases between. Germline CDR1 is KGHSH and CDR2 is LQKENI. This CDR3 is 15 amino acids long. The CDR3 reads CASSPPPGIEETQYF. In DNA, the CDR3 is TGTGCCAGCTCACCACCGCCAGGGATAGAAGAGACCCAGTACTTC.

The chain joins TRBV5-6 to TRBJ2-1, with D possibly TRBD1 on 6 matching bases. This CDR3 region has 16 residues. The germline gives CDR1 SGHDT, CDR2 YYEEEE. Trimming cost V 5 bases and J 3 bases, with 18 bases left between them. The CDR3 DNA is TGTGCCAGCAGTTTTCCGAGGGGCAGGGGCTACAATGAGCAGTTCTTC. As protein: CASSFPRGRGYNEQFF.

The V gene is TRBV2, the J gene TRBJ2-7; D possibly uses TRBD1 or TRBD2 (5 bases each). The V gene's germline CDR1 is SNHLY and CDR2 FYNNEI. The V end lost 6 bases, the J end lost 0 bases, and 9 bases lay between the germline ends. The CDR3 extends over 13 amino acids. This CDR3 reads CASSGTTSYEQYF. In DNA form, the CDR3 reads TGTGCCAGCAGCGGGACCACCTCCTACGAGCAGTACTTC.

J is TRBJ2-5 and V is TRBV18; D may be TRBD2 (5 bases). Germline-derived CDR1 and CDR2 are KGHSH and LQKENI. The V end lost 0 bases, the J end lost 4 bases, and 9 bases lay between the germline ends. CDR3 size: 14 residues. DNA for the CDR3: TGTGCCAGCTCACCACCTAGCGTCGGAGAGACCCAGTACTTC. It is translated as CASSPPSVGETQYF.

This clone was observed a handful of times. V is TRBV5-1 and J is TRBJ1-1; no clear D gene. Deletions cut 2 bases from V and 1 base from J, with 9 bases between. Germline CDR1 SGHRS, CDR2 YFSETQ. The CDR3 spans 14 residues. CDR3 loop: CASSFSTENTEAFF. The CDR3 coding sequence is TGCGCCAGCAGCTTCTCAACAGAGAACACTGAAGCTTTCTTT.

This chain connects TRBV18 to TRBJ2-5; 8 nucleotides agree with TRBD1. In germline, CDR1 is KGHSH, CDR2 LQKENI. The CDR3 covers 13 residues. The V segment lost 5 bases and the J segment 5 bases; nucleotides outside the gene matches: 4. The DNA for the CDR3 is TGTGCCAGCTCATCTTACAGGGGGGAGACCCAGTACTTC. As protein: CASSSYRGETQYF.

The chain employs TRBV19 and TRBJ2-1, with D tentatively TRBD2 (6 bases). The CDR3 sequence is 15 residues long. Looked up from germline, CDR1 is LNHDA and CDR2 is SQIVND (reference sequence). Trimming took off 3 bases at V and 9 bases at J, with 18 bases between the two ends. CDR3 sequence reads: CASSMGGGQVSEQFF. As DNA, the CDR3 is TGTGCCAGTAGTATGGGGGGAGGCCAGGTGAGTGAGCAGTTCTTC.

The DNA for the CDR3 is TGTGCCAGTAGTCCCCGGGGAGGGGCCTACACCGGGGAGCTGTTTTTT. The encoded protein is CASSPRGGAYTGELFF. V is TRBV19 and J is TRBJ2-2; TRBD2 aligns across 7 bases. There are 16 residues in the CDR3. CDR1 LNHDA and CDR2 SQIVND come from the germline V gene (reference sequence). Trimming cost V 5 bases and J 3 bases; bases outside gene matches: 9.

This clone was found once. Other DNA sequences in this specimen translate into the identical CDR3. The chain combines TRBV5-6 with TRBJ1-4; D uncertain. This CDR3 has 13 amino acids. The ends were cut back, 2 bases at V and 3 bases at J, with 5 bases in the middle. CDR1 is SGHDT, CDR2 YYEEEE, per germline. CDR3 residues: CASSFRANEKLFF. The CDR3 DNA is TGTGCCAGCAGCTTTAGAGCTAATGAAAAACTGTTTTTT. Complete variable domain (other parts from reference TRBV5-6 and TRBJ1-4): DAGVTQSPTHLIKTRGQQVTLRCSPKSGHDTVSWYQQALGQGPQFIFQYYEEEERQRGNFPDRFSGHQFPNYSSELNVNALLLGDSALYLCASSFRANEKLFFGSGTQLSVL.

The chain combines TRBV9 with TRBJ1-3; a possible D gene is TRBD1 (6 bases). The CDR3 runs to 15 residues. Looked up from germline, CDR1 is SGDLS and CDR2 is YYNGEE. Trimming cost V 0 bases and J 4 bases, with 11 bases left between them. The CDR3 sequence: CASSVATGLGNTIYF. The CDR3 nucleotides are TGTGCCAGCAGCGTAGCTACAGGGTTAGGAAACACCATATATTTT.

The chain recombines TRBV2 with TRBJ2-7; D not certain. V was trimmed by 3 bases and J by 6 bases, leaving 12 bases between them. The germline V gene encodes CDR1 SNHLY and CDR2 FYNNEI. The CDR3 is 13 amino acids. The CDR3 protein is CASSEEIVSEQYF. The CDR3 DNA follows: TGTGCCAGCAGTGAGGAGATAGTGAGCGAGCAGTACTTC. Looking up the rest from reference TRBV2 and TRBJ2-7 gives the full variable domain: EPEVTQTPSHQVTQMGQEVILRCVPISNHLYFYWYRQILGQKVEFLVSFYNNEISEKSEIFDDQFSVERPDGSNFTLKIRSTKLEDSAMYFCASSEEIVSEQYFGPGTRLTVT.